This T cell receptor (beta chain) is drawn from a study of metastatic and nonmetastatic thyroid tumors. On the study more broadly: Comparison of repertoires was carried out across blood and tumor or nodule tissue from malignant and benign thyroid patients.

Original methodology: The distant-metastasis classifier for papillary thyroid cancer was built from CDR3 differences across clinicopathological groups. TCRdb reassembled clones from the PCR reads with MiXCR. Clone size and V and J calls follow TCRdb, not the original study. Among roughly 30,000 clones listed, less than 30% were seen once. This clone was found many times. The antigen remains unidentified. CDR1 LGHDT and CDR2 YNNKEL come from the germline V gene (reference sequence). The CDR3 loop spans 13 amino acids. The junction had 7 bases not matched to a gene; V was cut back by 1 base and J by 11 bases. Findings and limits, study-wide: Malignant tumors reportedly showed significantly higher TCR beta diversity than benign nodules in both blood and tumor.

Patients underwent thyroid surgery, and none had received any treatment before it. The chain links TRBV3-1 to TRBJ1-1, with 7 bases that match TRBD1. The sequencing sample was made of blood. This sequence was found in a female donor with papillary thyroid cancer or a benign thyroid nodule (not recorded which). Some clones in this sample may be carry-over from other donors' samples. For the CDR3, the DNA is TGTGCCAGCAGCCAAGCTACGACAGGGCAGGCTTTCTTT. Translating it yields CASSQATTGQAFF.